This T cell receptor (beta chain) originates from a study of blood T cell repertoires in COVID-19. About the research overall: Both acute and convalescent COVID-19 samples were obtained from the United States, Italy and Spain. PBMCs, B-cell-depleted T cells, or T cells were the source of the cDNA or gDNA that made up the material.

Profiled with immunoSEQ multiplex PCR; TCRdb holds only in-frame clones, not every one. The sample consists of around 250,000 clones, roughly 86% of them appearing once. Trimming removed 4 bases from V and 8 bases from J; junction bases left unmatched: 12. This CDR3 is 16 amino acids long. Germline CDR1 reads MNHNS; CDR2 reads SASEGT. This sequence was found in a woman between 65 and 79 years old with active or convalescent COVID-19. The sequencing input was peripheral blood. The V call is TRBV6-1, the J call TRBJ1-2; 11 positions agree with TRBD1. In DNA, the CDR3 is TGTGCCAGCAGTGTATTCTTCGGGACAGGGGGAGGGGGCTACACCTTC. Encoded protein: CASSVFFGTGGGGYTF.